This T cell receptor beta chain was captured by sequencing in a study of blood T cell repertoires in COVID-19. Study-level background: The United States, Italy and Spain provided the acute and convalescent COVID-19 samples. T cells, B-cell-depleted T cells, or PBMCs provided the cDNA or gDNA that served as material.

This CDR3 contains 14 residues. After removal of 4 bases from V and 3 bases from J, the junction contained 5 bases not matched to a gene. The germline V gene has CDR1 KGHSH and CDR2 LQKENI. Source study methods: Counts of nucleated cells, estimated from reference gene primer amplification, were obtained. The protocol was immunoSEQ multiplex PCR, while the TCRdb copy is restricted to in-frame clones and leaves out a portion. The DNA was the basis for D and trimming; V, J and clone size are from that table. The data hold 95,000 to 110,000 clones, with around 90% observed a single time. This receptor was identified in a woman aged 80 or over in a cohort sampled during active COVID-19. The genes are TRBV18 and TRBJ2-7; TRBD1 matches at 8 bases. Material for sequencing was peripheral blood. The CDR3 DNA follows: TGTGCCAGCTCACTGCCGGGACAGGTCTACGAGCAGTACTTC. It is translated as CASSLPGQVYEQYF.